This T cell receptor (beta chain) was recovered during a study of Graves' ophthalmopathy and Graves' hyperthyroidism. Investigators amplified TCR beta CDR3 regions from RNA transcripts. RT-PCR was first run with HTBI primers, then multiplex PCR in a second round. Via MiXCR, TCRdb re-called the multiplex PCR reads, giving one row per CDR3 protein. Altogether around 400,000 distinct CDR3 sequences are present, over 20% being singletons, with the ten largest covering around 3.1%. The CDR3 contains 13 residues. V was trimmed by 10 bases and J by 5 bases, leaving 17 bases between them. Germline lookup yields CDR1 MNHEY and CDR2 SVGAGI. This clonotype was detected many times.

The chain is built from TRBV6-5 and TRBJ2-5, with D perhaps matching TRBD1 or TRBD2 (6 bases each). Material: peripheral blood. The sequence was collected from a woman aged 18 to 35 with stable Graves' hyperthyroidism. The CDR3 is CATCPGAHETQYF. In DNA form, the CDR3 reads TGTGCCACCTGTCCGGGGGCCCATGAGACCCAGTACTTC.